This T cell receptor (beta chain) comes out of a study of response to subunit inactivated influenza vaccine. The CDR3 loop spans 15 amino acids. V was pared by 0 bases and J by 5 bases, with 5 bases of the junction left unmatched. The germline V gene has CDR1 SGHRS and CDR2 YFSETQ. This clonotype was counted only a few times. From the RT-PCR reads, TCRdb called clonotypes with MiXCR, one entry per CDR3 protein. The sample comprises about 540,000 distinct CDR3 sequences, roughly 23% of which are singletons, and 2.5% to 3% rests with the top ten. Another study also made use of these data, one on T cells expressing NK-cell markers. That work states: The authors generated TCR beta cDNA through 5'RACE template switching with UMIs. Several experiments employed an anti-gamma-delta TCR antibody to confine sorting to alpha-beta TCR T cells. Researchers report these clonotypes also headed the CD3+CD56-NKG2C+ fraction in several donors.

The specimen comprised CD4+ T cells sorted from PBMCs, sampled roughly 13 days after vaccination. The receptor was isolated from a man in his forties or fifties who received an inactivated influenza vaccine. The chain couples TRBV5-1 to TRBJ2-5, with TRBD1 matching over 9 bases. CDR3 in DNA: TGCGCCAGCAGCTTGGGACAGGGGGTAGTCGAGACCCAGTACTTC. This translates into CASSLGQGVVETQYF.